The following is a T cell receptor beta chain sequence with its context. Trimming left V 0 bases short and J 1 base short, with 12 bases between. CDR1 is SEHNR and CDR2 is FQNEAQ in the germline V gene (reference sequence). The CDR3 length is 16 residues. TCRdb's copy holds only in-frame clones and misses some; the assay was immunoSEQ multiplex PCR. Found here are 350,000 to 400,000 clones, 80% to 90% of them singletons; the top ten hold roughly 7.2%. The sample is drawn from a study of blood T cell repertoires in COVID-19. Study information: Collection of acute and convalescent COVID-19 samples took place in the United States, Italy and Spain. PBMCs, B-cell-depleted T cells, or T cells were the source of the cDNA or gDNA that made up the material.

This sequence joins TRBV7-9 and TRBJ1-1; tentative D call: TRBD1 (6 bases). The sequence came from a woman aged 55 to 70 with COVID-19, enrolled during active disease. The sample taken for sequencing was peripheral blood. This CDR3 reads CASSLAPGTTNTEAFF. The CDR3 DNA reads as TGTGCCAGCAGCTTAGCGCCTGGGACAACGAACACTGAAGCTTTCTTT.